This T cell receptor beta chain stems from a study of T cell responses to AZD1222 COVID-19 vaccine. Background on the study: Second doses were pooled across both intervals (about 4 or about 12 weeks).

Study findings and constraints: Of the AZD1222 recipients, only 5 to 7 were seropositive at baseline. Following two doses of AZD1222, Spike-specific TCR breadth and depth rose. In the spike-specific TCR repertoire, nearly half reportedly target unmutated variant regions.

Trimming stripped 3 bases from V and 6 bases from J, with 15 bases between. From germline, CDR1 is SGHTA and CDR2 FQGTGA. This CDR3 is 15 amino acids long. Assay: immunoSEQ multiplex PCR; the TCRdb copy retains only in-frame clones and omits some. Of around 78,000 clones in the sample, around four fifths are singletons; the top ten hold approximately 2.9%. As for this clone: Its antigen is unidentified.

Source: peripheral blood, taken on day 0 of AZD1222 vaccination. The clonotype was recovered from an adult in good health. The chain joins TRBV7-3 to TRBJ2-1, with a tentative D call TRBD2 (5 bases). The CDR3 sequence: CASSLGSREGNEQFF. CDR3 nucleotides: TGTGCCAGCAGCTTGGGATCAAGAGAGGGCAATGAGCAGTTCTTC.